This record covers a single TCR beta chain. What it binds is not known. A much larger clone sits a single nucleotide away, making a read error possible. These data belong to a study of T cells in Graves' hyperthyroidism and ophthalmopathy. The germline V gene has CDR1 MNHEY and CDR2 SVGAGI. This CDR3 region has 14 residues. Whole-study results and caveats: It was a median around 6 months before onset that the model predicted ophthalmopathy.

TCR beta CDR3 sequences were amplified from RNA transcripts. HTBI primers drove first-round RT-PCR of the TCR CDR3. TCRdb reprocessed the multiplex PCR reads via MiXCR and lists one record per CDR3 protein. The table has 93,000 or so distinct CDR3 sequences, approximately 50% seen once; the top ten hold 26%. The clonotype comes from a man in his forties with Graves' hyperthyroidism. The rearrangement joins TRBV6-5 to TRBJ2-2, with D perhaps matching TRBD2 (6 bases). Material for sequencing was blood. CDR3 protein: CASSYYDLTGGLFF. The DNA of the CDR3 is TGTGCCAGCAGTTACTACGACCTAACCGGGGGGCTGTTTTTT.